This entry features one T cell receptor (beta chain) sequence. Its target is unknown. Libraries were prepared by immunoSEQ multiplex PCR; TCRdb keeps only in-frame clonotypes and omits some of them. The sample lists about 800,000 clones; approximately 96% were seen once. The naive CD8 fraction comprised CD45RO-negative cells positively selected for CCR7 and excluded terminally differentiated effector memory CD45RA+ cells. The record originates from a study of shared clonotypes between healthy human individuals. Study-level findings and limits: Investigators expected sequencing depth to affect clonotype sharing among donors.

Germline CDR1 and CDR2: ENHRY and SYGVKD. Trimming cost V 6 bases and J 0 bases; bases outside gene matches: 8. This CDR3 is 16 amino acids long. The rearrangement uses TRBV10-3 and TRBJ1-1, with TRBD1 identical over 9 bases. Sequencing input: naive CD8+ T cells sorted from blood. The receptor's source is a young man in good health. The CDR3, as DNA: TGTGCCATCAGAAACGCCGGGACAGGGTTGAACACTGAAGCTTTCTTT. Translating gives CAIRNAGTGLNTEAFF.